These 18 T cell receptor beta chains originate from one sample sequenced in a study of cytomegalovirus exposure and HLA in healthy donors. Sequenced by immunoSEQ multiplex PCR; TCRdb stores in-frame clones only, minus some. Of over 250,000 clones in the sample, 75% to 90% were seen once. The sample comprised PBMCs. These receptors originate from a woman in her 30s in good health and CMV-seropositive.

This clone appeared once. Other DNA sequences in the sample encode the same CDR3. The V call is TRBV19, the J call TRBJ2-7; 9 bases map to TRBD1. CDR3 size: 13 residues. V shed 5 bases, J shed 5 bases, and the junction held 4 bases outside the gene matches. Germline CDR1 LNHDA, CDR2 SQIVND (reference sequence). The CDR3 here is CASSVGQGNEQYF. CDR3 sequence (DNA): TGTGCCAGTAGTGTGGGACAGGGCAACGAGCAGTACTTC. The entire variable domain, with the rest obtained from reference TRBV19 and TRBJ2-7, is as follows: DGGITQSPKYLFRKEGQNVTLSCEQNLNHDAMYWYRQDPGQGLRLIYYSQIVNDFQKGDIAEGYSVSREKKESFPLTVTSAQKNPTAFYLCASSVGQGNEQYFGPGTRLTVT.

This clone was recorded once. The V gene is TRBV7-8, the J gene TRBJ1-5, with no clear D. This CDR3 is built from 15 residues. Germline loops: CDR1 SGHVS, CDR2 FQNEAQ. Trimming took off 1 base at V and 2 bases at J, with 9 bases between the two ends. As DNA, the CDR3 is TGTGCCAGCAGCTTAGACTGGGGTCGCAATCAGCCCCAGCATTTT. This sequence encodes CASSLDWGRNQPQHF.

CDR3 nucleotides: TGTGCCAGCAGTTACTCGGGACACAGGGATACCGGGGAGCTGTTTTTT. This translates into CASSYSGHRDTGELFF. The rearrangement links TRBV6-6 to TRBJ2-2; TRBD1 might be the D (6 bases). CDR1 is MNHNY, CDR2 SVGAGI, per germline (reference sequence). V dropped 0 bases and J dropped 5 bases, with 13 bases sitting between them. The CDR3 totals 16 residues.

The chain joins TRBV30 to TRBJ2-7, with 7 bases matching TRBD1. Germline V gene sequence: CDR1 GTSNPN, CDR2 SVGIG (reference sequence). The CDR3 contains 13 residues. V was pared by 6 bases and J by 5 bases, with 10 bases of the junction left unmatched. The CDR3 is CACPGQFGHEQYF. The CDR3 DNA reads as TGTGCCTGTCCGGGACAGTTCGGCCACGAGCAGTACTTC.

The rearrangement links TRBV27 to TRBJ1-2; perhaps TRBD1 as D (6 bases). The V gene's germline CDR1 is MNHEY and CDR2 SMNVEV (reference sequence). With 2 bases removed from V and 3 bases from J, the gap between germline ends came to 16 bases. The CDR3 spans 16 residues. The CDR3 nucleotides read TGTGCCAGCAGTTTAGGGGCAGGGGACTCATACTATGGCTACACCTTC. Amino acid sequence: CASSLGAGDSYYGYTF.

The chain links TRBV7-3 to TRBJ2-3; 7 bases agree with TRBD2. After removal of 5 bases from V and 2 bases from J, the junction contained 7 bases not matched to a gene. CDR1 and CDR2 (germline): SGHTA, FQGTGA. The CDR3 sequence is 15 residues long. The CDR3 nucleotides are TGTGCCAGCAGCGAGGGGACTACCTACACAGATACGCAGTATTTT. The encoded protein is CASSEGTTYTDTQYF. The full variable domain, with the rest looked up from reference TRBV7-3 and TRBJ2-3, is GAGVSQTPSNKVTEKGKYVELRCDPISGHTALYWYRQSLGQGPEFLIYFQGTGAADDSGLPNDRFFAVRPEGSVSTLKIQRTERGDSAVYLCASSEGTTYTDTQYFGPGTRLTVL.

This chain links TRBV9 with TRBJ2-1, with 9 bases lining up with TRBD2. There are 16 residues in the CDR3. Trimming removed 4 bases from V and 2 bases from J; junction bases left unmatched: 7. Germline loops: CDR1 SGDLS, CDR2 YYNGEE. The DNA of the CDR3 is TGTGCCAGCAGCTCGGGACTAGCAGCGACCTACAATGAGCAGTTCTTC. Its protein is CASSSGLAATYNEQFF.

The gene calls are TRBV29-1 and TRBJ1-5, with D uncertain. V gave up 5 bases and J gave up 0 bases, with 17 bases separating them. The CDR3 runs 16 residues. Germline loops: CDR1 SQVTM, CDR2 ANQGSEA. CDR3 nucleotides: TGCAGCGTTTCGGGTCAAGGAGGAAGTAGCAATCAGCCCCAGCATTTT. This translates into CSVSGQGGSSNQPQHF. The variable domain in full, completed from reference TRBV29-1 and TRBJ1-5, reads SAVISQKPSRDICQRGTSLTIQCQVDSQVTMMFWYRQQPGQSLTLIATANQGSEATYESGFVIDKFPISRPNLTFSTLTVSNMSPEDSSIYLCSVSGQGGSSNQPQHFGDGTRLSIL.

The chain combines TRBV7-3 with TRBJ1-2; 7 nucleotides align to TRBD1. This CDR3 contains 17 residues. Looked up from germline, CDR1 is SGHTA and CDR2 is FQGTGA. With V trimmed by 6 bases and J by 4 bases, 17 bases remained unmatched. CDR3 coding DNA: TGTGCCAGCAGTTCCCGGGGGGGACAGAATAACTCCTATGGCTACACCTTC. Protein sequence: CASSSRGGQNNSYGYTF.

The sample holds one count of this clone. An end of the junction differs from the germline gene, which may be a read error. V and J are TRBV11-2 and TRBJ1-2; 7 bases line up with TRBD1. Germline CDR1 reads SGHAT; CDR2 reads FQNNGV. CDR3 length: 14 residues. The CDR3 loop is CASSPPGTVYGYTF. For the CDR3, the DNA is TGTGCCAGCAGCCCGCCCGGGACAGTATATGGCTACACTTTC.

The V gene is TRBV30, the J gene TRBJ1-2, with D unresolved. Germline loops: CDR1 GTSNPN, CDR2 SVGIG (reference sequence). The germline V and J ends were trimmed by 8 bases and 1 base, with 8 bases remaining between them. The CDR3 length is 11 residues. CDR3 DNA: TGTGCCCTCGCAATTAACTATGGCTACACCTTC. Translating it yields CALAINYGYTF. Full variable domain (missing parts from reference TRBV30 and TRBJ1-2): SQTIHQWPATLVQPVGSPLSLECTVEGTSNPNLYWYRQAAGRGLQLLFYSVGIGQISSEVPQNLSASRPQDRQFILSSKKLLLSDSGFYLCALAINYGYTFGSGTRLTVV.

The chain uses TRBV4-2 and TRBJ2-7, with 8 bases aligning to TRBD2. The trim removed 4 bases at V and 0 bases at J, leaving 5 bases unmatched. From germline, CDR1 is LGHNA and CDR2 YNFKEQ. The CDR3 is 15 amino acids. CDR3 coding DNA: TGTGCCAGCAGCCTCAGCGGGGGCAGCTCCTACGAGCAGTACTTC. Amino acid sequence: CASSLSGGSSYEQYF.

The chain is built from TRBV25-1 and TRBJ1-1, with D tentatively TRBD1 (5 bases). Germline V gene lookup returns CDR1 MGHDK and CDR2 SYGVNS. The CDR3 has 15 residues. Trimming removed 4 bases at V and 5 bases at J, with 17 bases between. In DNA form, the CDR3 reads TGTGCCAGCAGTGGAGGTGGGGGGGTCGGGACTGAAGCTTTCTTT. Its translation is CASSGGGGVGTEAFF. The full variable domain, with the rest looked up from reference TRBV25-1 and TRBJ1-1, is EADIYQTPRYLVIGTGKKITLECSQTMGHDKMYWYQQDPGMELHLIHYSYGVNSTEKGDLSSESTVSRIRTEHFPLTLESARPSHTSQYLCASSGGGGVGTEAFFGQGTRLTVV.

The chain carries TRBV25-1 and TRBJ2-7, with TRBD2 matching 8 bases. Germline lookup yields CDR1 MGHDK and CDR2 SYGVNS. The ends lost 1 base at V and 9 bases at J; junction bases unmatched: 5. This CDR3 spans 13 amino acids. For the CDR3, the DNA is TGTGCCAGCAGTGAATCGGGAGGGACTGGGCAGTACTTC. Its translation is CASSESGGTGQYF.

The CDR3 nucleotides are TGTGCCACCTCTCTAGCCGGGAGGGCCGGGGAGACCCAGTACTTC. Translating gives CATSLAGRAGETQYF. This chain connects TRBV28 to TRBJ2-5, with TRBD2 matching 8 bases. Germline CDR1 MDHEN, CDR2 SYDVKM. CDR3 size: 15 residues. J lost 5 bases, V lost 10 bases, and 15 bases had no gene match.

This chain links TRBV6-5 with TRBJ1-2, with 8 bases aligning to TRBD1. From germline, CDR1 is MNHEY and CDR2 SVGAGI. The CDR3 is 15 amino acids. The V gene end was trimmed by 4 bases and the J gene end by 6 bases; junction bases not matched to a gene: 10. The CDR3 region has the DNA TGTGCCAGCAGTTCCCCCGGACAGGGAATACATGGCTACACCTTC. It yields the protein CASSSPGQGIHGYTF.

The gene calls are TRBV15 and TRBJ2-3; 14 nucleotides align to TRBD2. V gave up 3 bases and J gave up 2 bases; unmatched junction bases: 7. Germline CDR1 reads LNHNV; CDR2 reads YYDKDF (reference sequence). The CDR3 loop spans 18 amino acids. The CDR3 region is CATSREPGLAGVTDTQYF. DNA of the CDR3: TGTGCCACCAGCAGGGAACCGGGACTAGCGGGGGTCACAGATACGCAGTATTTT.

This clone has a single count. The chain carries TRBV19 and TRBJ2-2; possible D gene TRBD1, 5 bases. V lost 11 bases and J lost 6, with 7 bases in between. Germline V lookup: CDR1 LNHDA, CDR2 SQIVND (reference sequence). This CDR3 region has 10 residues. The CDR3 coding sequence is TGTGCCGTAGGGGCCGGGGAGCTGTTTTTT. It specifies CAVGAGELFF.